A selection of T cell receptor beta chains follows, all from one sample in a study of blood T cells in healthy people across ages. Each CDR3 protein is one row after TCRdb ran MiXCR on the 5' RACE reads. The sample carries 630,000 or so distinct CDR3 sequences, under 30% recorded once. The sample was blood. The receptors originated from a woman older than 75 in good health. Each CDR3 is given with its conserved first and last residue. D genes are given only for firm matches. Not all rows give a size; the values are once, few, many and, for expanded clones, a class.

few TRBJ2-7 14 TRBV6-6 TRBD2 CAGNRGDFSYEQYF TGTGCCGGCAACCGGGGGGACTTCTCCTACGAGCAGTACTTC
many TRBJ2-1 12 TRBV20-1 - CSTLPADHEQFF TGCAGTACCCTGCCAGCGGATCATGAGCAGTTCTTC
many TRBJ2-5 10 TRBV29-1 - CSALQETQYF TGCAGCGCTCTCCAAGAGACCCAGTACTTC
many TRBJ2-3 13 TRBV24-1 - CATSDSPGYTQYF TGTGCCACCAGTGATTCGCCGGGATATACGCAGTATTTT
once TRBJ2-5 15 TRBV4-3 TRBD2 CASSQGTSGAAHQYF TGCGCCAGCAGCCAAGGGACTAGCGGGGCTGCTCATCAGTACTTC
many TRBJ2-7 15 TRBV7-2 - CASIRRAGLFDEQYF TGTGCCAGCATCCGACGGGCAGGGCTTTTTGACGAGCAGTACTTC
many TRBJ2-3 14 TRBV20-1 - CSAVDGRFTDTQYF TGCAGTGCTGTAGACGGACGGTTCACAGATACGCAGTATTTT
few TRBJ1-6 13 TRBV15 - CATSRAQNSPLHF TGTGCCACCAGCAGAGCGCAAAATTCACCCCTCCACTTT
- TRBJ1-3 20 TRBV7-9 - CASSLRPTIGPTVSGNTIYF TGTGCCAGCAGCCTACGGCCGACCATCGGACCGACCGTCTCTGGAAACACCATATATTTT
- TRBJ1-3 16 TRBV4-3 - CASSQDTGGEGNTIYF TGCGCCAGCAGCCAAGATACGGGTGGAGAGGGAAACACCATATATTTT
many TRBJ1-2 15 TRBV7-9 - CASRAPGGALGGYTF TGTGCCAGCAGAGCCCCGGGGGGCGCTTTAGGAGGCTACACCTTC
many TRBJ1-6 15 TRBV5-1 TRBD1 CASSQGTGSYSPLHF TGCGCCAGCAGTCAAGGGACAGGGAGTTATTCACCCCTCCACTTT
- TRBJ1-5 13 TRBV27 - CASSFFSDQPQHF TGTGCCAGCAGTTTCTTCAGCGATCAGCCCCAGCATTTT
- TRBJ2-7 13 TRBV7-2 - CASSLVSDYEQYF TGTGCCAGCAGCTTAGTTTCCGACTACGAGCAGTACTTC
few TRBJ1-4 17 TRBV4-1 - CASSQGGPSVRGEKLFF TGCGCCAGCAGCCAAGGGGGCCCTAGTGTCCGGGGTGAAAAACTGTTTTTT
- TRBJ1-2 15 TRBV9 - CASSETPTPNYGYTF TGTGCCAGCAGCGAGACCCCGACCCCTAACTATGGCTACACCTTC
few TRBJ2-5 18 TRBV28 TRBD2 CASSLVASGGMYQETQYF TGTGCCAGCAGTTTGGTAGCTAGCGGGGGGATGTACCAAGAGACCCAGTACTTC
- TRBJ2-7 15 TRBV13 TRBD1 CASSLRPDRGYEQYF TGTGCCAGCAGCCTACGACCGGACAGGGGTTACGAGCAGTACTTC
- TRBJ2-7 15 TRBV7-9 TRBD1 CASSFITGGPYEQYF TGTGCCAGCAGCTTCATTACAGGGGGCCCCTACGAGCAGTACTTC
many TRBJ1-2 14 TRBV5-1 - CAGGHNQGNYGYTF TGCGCCGGTGGCCATAATCAGGGGAACTATGGCTACACCTTC
many TRBJ2-7 15 TRBV3-1 TRBD1 CASSQGRDRGHEQYF TGTGCCAGCAGCCAGGGCCGGGACAGGGGGCACGAGCAGTACTTC
- TRBJ2-3 15 TRBV5-6 - CASSLEGGETDTQYF TGTGCCAGCAGCTTGGAAGGGGGGGAGACAGATACGCAGTATTTT
many TRBJ2-6 16 TRBV7-9 - CASTPNGGPGANVLTF TGTGCCAGCACCCCTAATGGGGGGCCTGGGGCCAACGTCCTGACTTTC
- TRBJ2-3 16 TRBV20-1 - CSAPRTGQTSTDTQYF TGCAGTGCTCCACGAACGGGGCAGACTAGCACAGATACGCAGTATTTT
many TRBJ2-5 17 TRBV20-1 TRBD2 CSADGTSGGMSQETQYF TGCAGTGCTGACGGGACTAGCGGGGGGATGTCCCAAGAGACCCAGTACTTC
many TRBJ2-6 17 TRBV7-6 TRBD1 CASSLGQGTSGANVLTF TGTGCCAGCAGCTTAGGACAGGGGACCTCTGGGGCCAACGTCCTGACTTTC
many TRBJ2-7 14 TRBV5-1 - CASSKDPNGDEQYF TGCGCCAGCAGCAAGGACCCCAACGGGGACGAGCAGTACTTC